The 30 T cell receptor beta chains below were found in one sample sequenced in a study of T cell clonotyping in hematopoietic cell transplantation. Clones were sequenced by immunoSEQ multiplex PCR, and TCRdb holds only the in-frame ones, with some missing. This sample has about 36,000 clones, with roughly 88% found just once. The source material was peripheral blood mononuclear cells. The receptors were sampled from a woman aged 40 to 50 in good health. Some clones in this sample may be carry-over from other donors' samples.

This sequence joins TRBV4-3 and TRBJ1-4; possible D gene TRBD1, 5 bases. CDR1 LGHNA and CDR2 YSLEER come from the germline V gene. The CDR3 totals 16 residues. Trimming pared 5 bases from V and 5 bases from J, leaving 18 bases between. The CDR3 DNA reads TGCGCCAGCAGCGCTAGTACCCGGGAGGGGAATGAAAAACTGTTTTTT. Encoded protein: CASSASTREGNEKLFF.

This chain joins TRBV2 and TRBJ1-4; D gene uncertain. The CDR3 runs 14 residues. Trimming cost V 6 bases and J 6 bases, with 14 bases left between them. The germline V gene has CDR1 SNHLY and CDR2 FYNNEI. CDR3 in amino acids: CASSLGPADEKLFF. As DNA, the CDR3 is TGTGCCAGCAGCCTCGGACCGGCGGATGAAAAACTGTTTTTT.

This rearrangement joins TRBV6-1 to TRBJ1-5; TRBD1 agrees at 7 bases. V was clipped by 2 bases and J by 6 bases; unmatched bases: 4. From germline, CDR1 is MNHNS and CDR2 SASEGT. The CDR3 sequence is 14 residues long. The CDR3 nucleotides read TGTGCCAGCAGTGAATTGACAGGGAGTCAGCCCCAGCATTTT. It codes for CASSELTGSQPQHF.

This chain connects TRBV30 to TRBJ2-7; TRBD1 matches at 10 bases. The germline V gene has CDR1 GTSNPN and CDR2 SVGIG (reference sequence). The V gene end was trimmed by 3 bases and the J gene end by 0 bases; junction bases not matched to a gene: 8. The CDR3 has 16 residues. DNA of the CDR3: TGTGCCTGGAGAACACCGGGACAGGGGAGCTCCTACGAGCAGTACTTC. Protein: CAWRTPGQGSSYEQYF. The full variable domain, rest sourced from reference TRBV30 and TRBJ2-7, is SQTIHQWPATLVQPVGSPLSLECTVEGTSNPNLYWYRQAAGRGLQLLFYSVGIGQISSEVPQNLSASRPQDRQFILSSKKLLLSDSGFYLCAWRTPGQGSSYEQYFGPGTRLTVT.

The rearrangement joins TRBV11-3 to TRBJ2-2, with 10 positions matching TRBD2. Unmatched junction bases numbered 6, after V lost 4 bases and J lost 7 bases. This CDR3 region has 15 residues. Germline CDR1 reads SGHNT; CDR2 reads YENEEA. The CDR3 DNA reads TGTGCCAGCAGCTCCGAGCGGGAGGGCGACGGGGAGCTGTTTTTT. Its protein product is CASSSEREGDGELFF.

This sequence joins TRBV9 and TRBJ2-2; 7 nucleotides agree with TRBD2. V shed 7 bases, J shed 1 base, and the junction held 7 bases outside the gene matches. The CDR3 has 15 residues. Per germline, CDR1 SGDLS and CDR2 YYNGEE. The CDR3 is CASGSGTLNTGELFF. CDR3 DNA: TGTGCCAGCGGAAGCGGGACCTTGAACACCGGGGAGCTGTTTTTT.

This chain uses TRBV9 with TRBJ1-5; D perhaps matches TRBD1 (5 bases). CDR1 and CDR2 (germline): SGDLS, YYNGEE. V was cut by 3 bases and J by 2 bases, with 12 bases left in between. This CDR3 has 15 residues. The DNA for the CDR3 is TGTGCCAGCAGCGAGCTTGCGGGGGGCAATCAGCCCCAGCATTTT. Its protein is CASSELAGGNQPQHF.

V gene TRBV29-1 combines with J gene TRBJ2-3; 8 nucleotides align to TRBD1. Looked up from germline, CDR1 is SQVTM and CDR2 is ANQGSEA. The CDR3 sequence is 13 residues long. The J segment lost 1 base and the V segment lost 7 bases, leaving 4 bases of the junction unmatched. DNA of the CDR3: TGCAGCGCGAGGGGACAGGGCACAGATACGCAGTATTTT. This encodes CSARGQGTDTQYF.

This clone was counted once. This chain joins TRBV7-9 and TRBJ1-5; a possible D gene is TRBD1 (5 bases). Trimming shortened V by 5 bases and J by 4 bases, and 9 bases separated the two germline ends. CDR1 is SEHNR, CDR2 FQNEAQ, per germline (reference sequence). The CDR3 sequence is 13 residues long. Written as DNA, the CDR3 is TGTGCCAGCAGCCGACAGACGAATCAGCCCCAGCATTTT. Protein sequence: CASSRQTNQPQHF.

As DNA, the CDR3 is TGTGCCAGCAGCTCGGGGGCGGCAGATACGCAGTATTTT. Amino acids: CASSSGAADTQYF. The chain carries TRBV7-8 and TRBJ2-3; either TRBD1 or TRBD2 may supply D (6 bases each). This CDR3 has 13 residues. The ends were cut back, 4 bases at V and 4 bases at J, with 9 bases in the middle. From germline, CDR1 is SGHVS and CDR2 FQNEAQ.

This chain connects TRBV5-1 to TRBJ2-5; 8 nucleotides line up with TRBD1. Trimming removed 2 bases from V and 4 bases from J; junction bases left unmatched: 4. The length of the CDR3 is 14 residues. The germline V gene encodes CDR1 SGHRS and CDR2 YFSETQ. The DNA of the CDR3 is TGCGCCAGCAGCTTAGACAGGGGCGGAGAGACCCAGTACTTC. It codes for CASSLDRGGETQYF.

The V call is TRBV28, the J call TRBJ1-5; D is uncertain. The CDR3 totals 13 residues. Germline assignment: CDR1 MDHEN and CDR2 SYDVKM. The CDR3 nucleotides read TGTGTATCAGAAATGGGCCGGGATCAGCCCCAGCATTTT. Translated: CVSEMGRDQPQHF.

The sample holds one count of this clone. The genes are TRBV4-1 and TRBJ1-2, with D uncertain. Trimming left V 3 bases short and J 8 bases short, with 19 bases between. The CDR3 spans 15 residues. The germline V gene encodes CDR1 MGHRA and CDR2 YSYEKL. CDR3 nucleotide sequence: TGCGCCAGCAGCCAGGCTGGCGGGTGGGCGGCGGGCTACACCTTC. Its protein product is CASSQAGGWAAGYTF.

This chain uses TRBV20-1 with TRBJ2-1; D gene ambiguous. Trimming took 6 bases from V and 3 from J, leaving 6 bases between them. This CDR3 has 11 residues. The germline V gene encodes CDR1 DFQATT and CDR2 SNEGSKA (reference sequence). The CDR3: CSADVYNEQFF. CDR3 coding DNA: TGCAGTGCAGACGTCTACAATGAGCAGTTCTTC.

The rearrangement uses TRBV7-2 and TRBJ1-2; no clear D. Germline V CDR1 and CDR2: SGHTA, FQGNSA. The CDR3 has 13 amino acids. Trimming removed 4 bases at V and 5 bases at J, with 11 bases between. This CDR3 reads CASSSRNGYGYTF. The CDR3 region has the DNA TGTGCCAGCAGCTCTCGAAACGGGTATGGCTACACCTTC. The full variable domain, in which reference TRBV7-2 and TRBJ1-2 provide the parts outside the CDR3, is GAGVSQSPSNKVTEKGKDVELRCDPISGHTALYWYRQSLGQGLEFLIYFQGNSAPDKSGLPSDRFSAERTGGSVSTLTIQRTQQEDSAVYLCASSSRNGYGYTFGSGTRLTVV.

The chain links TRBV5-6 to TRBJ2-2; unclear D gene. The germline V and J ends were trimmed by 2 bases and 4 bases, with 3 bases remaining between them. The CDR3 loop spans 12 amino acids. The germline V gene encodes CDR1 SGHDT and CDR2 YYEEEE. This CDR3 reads CASSFVTGELFF. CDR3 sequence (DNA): TGTGCCAGCAGCTTTGTCACCGGGGAGCTGTTTTTT.

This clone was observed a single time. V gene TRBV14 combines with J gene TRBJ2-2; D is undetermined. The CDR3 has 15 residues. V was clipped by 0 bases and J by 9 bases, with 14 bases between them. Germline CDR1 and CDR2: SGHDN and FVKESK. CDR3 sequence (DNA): TGTGCCAGCAGCCAAGACCGAACGGCACACCGGGAGCTGTTTTTT. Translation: CASSQDRTAHRELFF. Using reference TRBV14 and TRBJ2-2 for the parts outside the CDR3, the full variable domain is EAGVTQFPSHSVIEKGQTVTLRCDPISGHDNLYWYRRVMGKEIKFLLHFVKESKQDESGMPNNRFLAERTGGTYSTLKVQPAELEDSGVYFCASSQDRTAHRELFFGEGSRLTVL.

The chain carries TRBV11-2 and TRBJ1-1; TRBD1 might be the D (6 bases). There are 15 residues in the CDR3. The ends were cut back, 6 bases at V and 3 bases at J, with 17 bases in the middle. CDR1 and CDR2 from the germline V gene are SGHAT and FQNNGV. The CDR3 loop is CASSKSGAQYTEAFF. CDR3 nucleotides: TGTGCCAGCAGTAAATCGGGGGCGCAGTACACTGAAGCTTTCTTT.

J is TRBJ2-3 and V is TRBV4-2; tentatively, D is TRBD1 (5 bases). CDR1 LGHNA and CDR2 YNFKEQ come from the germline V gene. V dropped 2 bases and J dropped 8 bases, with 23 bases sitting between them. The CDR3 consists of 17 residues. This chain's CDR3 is CASSQQVRSENQGTQYF. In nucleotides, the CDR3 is TGTGCCAGCAGCCAACAAGTCCGGTCGGAGAACCAGGGTACGCAGTATTTT.

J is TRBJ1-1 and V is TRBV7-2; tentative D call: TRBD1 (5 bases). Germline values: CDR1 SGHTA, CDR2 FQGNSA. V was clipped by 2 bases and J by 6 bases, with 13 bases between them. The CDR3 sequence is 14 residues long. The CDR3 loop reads CASSLWAGRAEAFF. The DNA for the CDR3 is TGTGCCAGCAGCTTATGGGCAGGGCGGGCTGAAGCTTTCTTT. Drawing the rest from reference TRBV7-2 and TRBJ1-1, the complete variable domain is GAGVSQSPSNKVTEKGKDVELRCDPISGHTALYWYRQSLGQGLEFLIYFQGNSAPDKSGLPSDRFSAERTGGSVSTLTIQRTQQEDSAVYLCASSLWAGRAEAFFGQGTRLTVV.

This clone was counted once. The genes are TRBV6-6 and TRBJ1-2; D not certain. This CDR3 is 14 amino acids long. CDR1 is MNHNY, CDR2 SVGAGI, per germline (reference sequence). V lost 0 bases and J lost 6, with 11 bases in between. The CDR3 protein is CASSYSWGSHGYTF. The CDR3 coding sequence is TGTGCCAGCAGTTACTCGTGGGGATCTCATGGCTACACCTTC.

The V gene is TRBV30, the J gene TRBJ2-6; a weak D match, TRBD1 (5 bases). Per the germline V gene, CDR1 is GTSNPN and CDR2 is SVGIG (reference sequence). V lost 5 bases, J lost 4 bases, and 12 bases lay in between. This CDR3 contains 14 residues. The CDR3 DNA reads TGTGCCTGGCTCAGGGTTCGGGGGGCCAACGTCCTGACTTTC. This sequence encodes CAWLRVRGANVLTF.

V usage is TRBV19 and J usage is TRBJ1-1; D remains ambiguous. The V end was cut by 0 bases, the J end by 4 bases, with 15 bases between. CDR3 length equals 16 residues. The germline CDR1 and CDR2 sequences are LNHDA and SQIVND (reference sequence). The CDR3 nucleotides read TGTGCCAGTAGTATAGATCTGGTCAGAAAAACCACTGAAGCTTTCTTT. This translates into CASSIDLVRKTTEAFF.

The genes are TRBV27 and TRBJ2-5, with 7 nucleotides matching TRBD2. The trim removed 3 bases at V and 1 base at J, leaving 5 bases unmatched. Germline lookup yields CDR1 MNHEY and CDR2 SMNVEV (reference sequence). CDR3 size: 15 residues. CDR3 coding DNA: TGTGCCAGCAGTTTCCAGACTAGCAGCCAAGAGACCCAGTACTTC. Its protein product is CASSFQTSSQETQYF.

In DNA form, the CDR3 reads TGTGCCAGCAGCATGGACTTCTTAGCGGGAGGTTACAATGAGCAGTTCTTC. Its translation is CASSMDFLAGGYNEQFF. V is TRBV7-8 and J is TRBJ2-1, with TRBD2 matching over 10 bases. This CDR3 is built from 17 residues. Germline CDR1 is SGHVS and CDR2 is FQNEAQ. Trimming took 5 bases from V and 4 from J; bases not matched to a gene: 11.

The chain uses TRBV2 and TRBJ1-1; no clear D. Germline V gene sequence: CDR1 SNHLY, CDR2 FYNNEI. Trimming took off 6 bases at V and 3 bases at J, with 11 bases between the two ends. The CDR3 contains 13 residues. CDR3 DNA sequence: TGTGCCAGCAGGACGGACGGAGACACTGAAGCTTTCTTT. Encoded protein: CASRTDGDTEAFF. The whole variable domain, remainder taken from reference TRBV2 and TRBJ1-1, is EPEVTQTPSHQVTQMGQEVILRCVPISNHLYFYWYRQILGQKVEFLVSFYNNEISEKSEIFDDQFSVERPDGSNFTLKIRSTKLEDSAMYFCASRTDGDTEAFFGQGTRLTVV.

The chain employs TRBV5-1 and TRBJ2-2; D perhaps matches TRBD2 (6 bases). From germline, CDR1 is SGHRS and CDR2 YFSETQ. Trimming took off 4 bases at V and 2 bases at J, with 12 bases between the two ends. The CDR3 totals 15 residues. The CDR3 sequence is CASSSGTGNTGELFF. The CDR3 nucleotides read TGCGCCAGCAGCAGTGGGACTGGAAACACCGGGGAGCTGTTTTTT.

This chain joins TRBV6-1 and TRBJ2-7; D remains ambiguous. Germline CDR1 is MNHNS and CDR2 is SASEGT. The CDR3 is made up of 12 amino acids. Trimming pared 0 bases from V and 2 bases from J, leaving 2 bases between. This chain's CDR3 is CASSEAAYEQYF. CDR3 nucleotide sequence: TGTGCCAGCAGTGAAGCCGCCTACGAGCAGTACTTC.

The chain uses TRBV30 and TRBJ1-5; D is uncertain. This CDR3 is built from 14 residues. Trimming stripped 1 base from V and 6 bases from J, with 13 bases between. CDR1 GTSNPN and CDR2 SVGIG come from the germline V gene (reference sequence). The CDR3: CAWSDRPSGQPQHF. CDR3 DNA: TGTGCCTGGAGTGACAGACCCAGCGGTCAGCCCCAGCATTTT.

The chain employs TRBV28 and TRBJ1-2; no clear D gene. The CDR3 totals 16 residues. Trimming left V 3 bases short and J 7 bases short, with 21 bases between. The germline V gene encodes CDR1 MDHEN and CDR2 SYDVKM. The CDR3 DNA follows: TGTGCCAGCAGTTTCGCAGGATTGGGCTTTTTGCGTGGCTACACCTTC. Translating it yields CASSFAGLGFLRGYTF.